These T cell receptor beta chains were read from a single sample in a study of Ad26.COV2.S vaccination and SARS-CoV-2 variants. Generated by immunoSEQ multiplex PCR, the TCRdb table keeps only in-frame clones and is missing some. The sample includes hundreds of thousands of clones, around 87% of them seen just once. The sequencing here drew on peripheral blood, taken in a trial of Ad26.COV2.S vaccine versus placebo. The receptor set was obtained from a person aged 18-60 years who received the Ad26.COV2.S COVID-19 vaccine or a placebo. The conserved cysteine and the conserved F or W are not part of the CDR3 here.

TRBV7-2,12,ASSSGQDTGELF
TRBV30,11,AWSVTDREGYT
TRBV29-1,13,SSPTGGFFNYGYT
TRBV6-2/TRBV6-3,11,ASSSTSNQPQH
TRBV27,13,ASSILAGLFNEQF
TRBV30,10,AWSDSYNEQF
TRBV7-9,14,ASSRGLALTYNEQF
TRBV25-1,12,ASSKSGGDYGYT
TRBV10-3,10,ATGTGDEKLF
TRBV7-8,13,ASSLVRHGSYEQY
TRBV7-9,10,ASGGASEKLF
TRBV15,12,ATTALGAPDTQY
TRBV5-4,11,ASSSRDNYGYT
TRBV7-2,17,ASSLVGRIPGISSYEQY
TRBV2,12,ASSDQGTNEKLF
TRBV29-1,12,SAGWGTGPYEQY
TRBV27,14,ASKGTDTVLNTEAF
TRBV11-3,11,ASSLGQDYEQY
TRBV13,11,ASSLTRTNEQF